The 19 T cell receptor beta chains below come from one sample, sequenced in a study of human CD8 memory T cell subsets. UMI-labeled 5' RACE generated the TCR beta libraries. TCRdb reprocessed the 5' RACE reads; each CDR3 protein has one entry and no DNA is given. The ten most abundant clones cover 20% to 25% of a sample with 10,000 to 12,000 distinct CDR3 sequences. Sample: CD8+ T cells from PBMCs. The receptors here all came from a human donor in good health.

The chain recombines TRBV2 with TRBJ1-5; TCRdb designates TRBD1, a call that cannot be tested without DNA. This CDR3 region has 15 residues. Germline V gene sequence: CDR1 SNHLY, CDR2 FYNNEI. This CDR3 is CASRQGLRVEQPQHF.

The chain uses TRBV29-1 and TRBJ2-1. Per germline, CDR1 SQVTM and CDR2 ANQGSEA. This CDR3 is built from 14 residues. CDR3 in amino acids: CSETTASSYNEQFF.

The V and J genes are TRBV5-1 and TRBJ2-5; TCRdb's D call, TRBD2, is unchecked because there is no DNA. This CDR3 spans 13 amino acids. Germline V lookup: CDR1 SGHRS, CDR2 YFSETQ. This chain's CDR3 is CASRAGRRETQYF.

V is TRBV28 and J is TRBJ2-7; the TCRdb call, TRBD1, lacks DNA for checking. Germline lookup yields CDR1 MDHEN and CDR2 SYDVKM. The CDR3 covers 15 residues. CDR3 loop: CASSFMTGGVFEQYF.

This chain connects TRBV7-9 to TRBJ2-7; the TRBD1 assignment by TCRdb is unverifiable without DNA. The CDR3 spans 17 residues. Germline V CDR1 and CDR2: SEHNR, FQNEAQ (reference sequence). The CDR3 sequence: CASSSELRGTGVYEQYF. Using reference TRBV7-9 and TRBJ2-7 for the parts outside the CDR3, the full variable domain is DTGVSQNPRHKITKRGQNVTFRCDPISEHNRLYWYRQTLGQGPEFLTYFQNEAQLEKSRLLSDRFSAERPKGSFSTLEIQRTEQGDSAMYLCASSSELRGTGVYEQYFGPGTRLTVT.

The chain is built from TRBV18 and TRBJ2-1. CDR1 is KGHSH, CDR2 LQKENI, per germline. This CDR3 is built from 11 residues. CDR3 in amino acids: CASSQGGEQFF. Using reference TRBV18 and TRBJ2-1 for the parts outside the CDR3, the full variable domain is NAGVMQNPRHLVRRRGQEARLRCSPMKGHSHVYWYRQLPEEGLKFMVYLQKENIIDESGMPKERFSAEFPKEGPSILRIQQVVRGDSAAYFCASSQGGEQFFGPGTRLTVL.

The chain employs TRBV20-1 and TRBJ2-3; TCRdb names TRBD1, which stays unverified in the absence of DNA. Looked up from germline, CDR1 is DFQATT and CDR2 is SNEGSKA (reference sequence). The CDR3 is 15 residues long. CDR3 amino acids: CSARRNREWTDTQYF.

The chain employs TRBV15 and TRBJ2-7; the D gene TCRdb calls, TRBD1, cannot be checked with no DNA. From germline, CDR1 is LNHNV and CDR2 YYDKDF (reference sequence). The CDR3 extends over 13 amino acids. The CDR3 sequence is CATGAENSYEQYF.

This clonotype is called medium-sized (0.01 to 0.1%) based on its frequency. CDR3: CASSERRGNGYTF. J is TRBJ1-2 and V is TRBV25-1. The germline gives CDR1 MGHDK, CDR2 SYGVNS. The CDR3 extends over 13 amino acids.

The V gene is TRBV7-8, the J gene TRBJ1-3. The V gene's germline CDR1 is SGHVS and CDR2 FQNEAQ. This CDR3 has 17 residues. This chain's CDR3 is CASSLFWWGPSGNTIYF.

V and J are TRBV20-1 and TRBJ2-1. Germline-derived CDR1 and CDR2 are DFQATT and SNEGSKA (reference sequence). This CDR3 spans 16 amino acids. CDR3 residues: CSARVVSENSYNEQFF.

V usage is TRBV4-1 and J usage is TRBJ2-7; without DNA, the TCRdb call of TRBD1 cannot be checked. Germline values: CDR1 MGHRA, CDR2 YSYEKL. The CDR3 loop spans 12 amino acids. The CDR3 reads CASSQDPREQYF.

The chain recombines TRBV2 with TRBJ2-5. The CDR3 is 11 amino acids. Germline CDR1 reads SNHLY; CDR2 reads FYNNEI. CDR3 sequence reads: CASSDLETQYF.

V usage is TRBV5-8 and J usage is TRBJ2-1; there is no DNA to check the TCRdb D call of TRBD1. The CDR3 consists of 15 residues. Germline CDR1 SGHTS, CDR2 YDEGEE. The CDR3 loop reads CASGSPRSSYNEQFF. Complete variable domain (other parts from reference TRBV5-8 and TRBJ2-1): EAGVTQSPTHLIKTRGQQATLRCSPISGHTSVYWYQQALGLGLQFLLWYDEGEERNRGNFPPRFSGRQFPNYSSELNVNALELEDSALYLCASGSPRSSYNEQFFGPGTRLTVL.

The genes are TRBV29-1 and TRBJ2-1; TCRdb proposes TRBD1, but this gene call is untestable without DNA. The CDR3 covers 11 residues. CDR1 is SQVTM, CDR2 ANQGSEA, per germline. The CDR3 sequence: CSVQGGNEQFF.

This chain links TRBV20-1 with TRBJ2-5; as DNA is missing, the TRBD2 call by TCRdb cannot be tested. Germline values: CDR1 DFQATT, CDR2 SNEGSKA (reference sequence). The CDR3 has 17 residues. CDR3 amino acids: CSARDPSTSGREETQYF.

The chain joins TRBV7-9 to TRBJ2-7; TCRdb's D gene call, TRBD1, goes unchecked for lack of DNA. CDR3 length: 13 amino acids. Germline-derived CDR1 and CDR2 are SEHNR and FQNEAQ (reference sequence). The CDR3 region is CASGQGSSYEQYF.

The genes are TRBV5-1 and TRBJ2-1; TCRdb's D gene call, TRBD2, goes unchecked for lack of DNA. The germline gives CDR1 SGHRS, CDR2 YFSETQ. The CDR3 sequence is 15 residues long. CDR3 loop: CASSLVDGGYNEQFF.

The genes are TRBV14 and TRBJ1-2; the D call from TCRdb, TRBD1, cannot be confirmed without DNA. The CDR3 covers 14 residues. The germline V gene encodes CDR1 SGHDN and CDR2 FVKESK. The CDR3 spells CASSLVGQLYGYTF.